The T cell receptor beta chain described here comes from a study of blood T cell repertoires in COVID-19. On the study more broadly: Researchers got acute and convalescent COVID-19 samples from the United States, Italy and Spain.

The study recruited people aged roughly 18 to 100 years across some 23 US areas. Membership in each cohort depended on participant-reported clinical history. Using immunoSEQ multiplex PCR, the repertoire was profiled, and TCRdb retains in-frame clones only, with some absent. The table lists under 400,000 clones, 87% of them singletons, with about 2.1% in the top ten. This clone was counted a few times. V lost 3 bases to trimming and J lost 6 bases, with 12 bases between them. The CDR3 has 15 amino acids. Germline V gene lookup returns CDR1 MNHEY and CDR2 SMNVEV (reference sequence). The gene calls are TRBV27 and TRBJ1-6; TRBD1 is a possible D gene (6 bases). The sample comprised PBMCs or T cells enriched from blood (not recorded which). The sequence derives from a man aged 40-55 years in a cohort exposed to, infected with or recovered from COVID-19 (not recorded which). The DNA of the CDR3 is TGTGCCAGCAGTTTGCGGGGGGCCTCTAATTCACCCCTCCACTTT. Translation: CASSLRGASNSPLHF.